The clone carrying this T cell receptor beta chain has a count of ten or more. The V and J ends lost 0 bases and 3 bases, in that order; junction bases with no gene match: 13. Germline values: CDR1 DFQATT, CDR2 SNEGSKA (reference sequence). The CDR3 length is 19 residues. The sample comes from a study of T cells in Graves' hyperthyroidism and ophthalmopathy. Template material for amplifying TCR beta CDR3 regions consisted of RNA transcripts. TCR CDR3 regions were first amplified by RT-PCR with HTBI primers. TCRdb ran MiXCR on the multiplex PCR reads and lists one entry per CDR3 protein. The sample gives 550,000 to 650,000 distinct CDR3 sequences, roughly 14% of which show up once; more than 5% is in the top ten.

The TCR was taken from a woman in her twenties or thirties with Graves' hyperthyroidism that later progressed to Graves' ophthalmopathy. The chain combines TRBV20-1 with TRBJ2-3; TRBD2 agrees at 12 bases. The specimen sequenced was blood. The CDR3: CSARDNSLAGGSRTDTQYF. The CDR3 DNA reads TGCAGTGCTAGAGATAATAGCCTAGCGGGAGGGTCAAGGACAGATACGCAGTATTTT.